This record covers a single T cell receptor (beta chain). The entry originates in a study of blood T cell repertoires in COVID-19. Study overall: In each case, the material was cDNA or gDNA derived from T cells, B-cell-depleted T cells, or PBMCs.

The CDR3 consists of 19 residues. V lost 0 bases to trimming and J lost 5 bases; unmatched junction nucleotides: 14. Germline CDR1 and CDR2: SGHRS and YFSETQ. Sequencing used immunoSEQ multiplex PCR; TCRdb keeps in-frame clones, though not all of them. The data hold under 350,000 clones, with roughly 90% observed a single time. This chain joins TRBV5-1 and TRBJ2-5, with 12 bases fitting TRBD2. This receptor was taken from a woman aged 40-49 years who had recovered from COVID-19. What was sequenced was PBMCs or T cells enriched from blood (not recorded which). The CDR3 spells CASSLAGRTSGDRRETQYF. The CDR3, as DNA: TGCGCCAGCAGCTTGGCCGGACGGACTAGCGGGGACCGCCGCGAGACCCAGTACTTC.